The 25 T cell receptor beta chains in this list originate from one sample, sequenced in a study of blood T cells in healthy people across ages. The use of a sample-barcoded 5' primer and a J-beta primer mix characterized a second PCR of roughly 6 to 11 cycles. TCRdb called the 5' RACE reads again in MiXCR, with one record for every CDR3 protein. The table records under 850,000 distinct CDR3 sequences, around 34% of them present only once. Sample: blood. All receptors derive from a man aged 18 to 29 in good health.

Remarks on this clonotype: At one of its ends the junction is not consistent with the germline gene, which may arise from a read error. This chain links TRBV5-1 with TRBJ2-4; D may be TRBD2 (6 bases). The CDR3 sequence is 16 residues long. The germline V gene has CDR1 SGHRS and CDR2 YFSETQ. CDR3 sequence: CASSPGIELAKNIQCF. In DNA, the CDR3 is TGCGCCAGCAGCCCCGGGATAGAACTAGCCAAAAACATTCAGTGCTTC.

This clonotype was found once. V and J are TRBV4-3 and TRBJ2-4, with 7 nucleotides matching TRBD1. The germline V gene encodes CDR1 LGHNA and CDR2 YSLEER. The CDR3 has 12 residues. The junction had 7 bases not matched to a gene; V was cut back by 4 bases and J by 13 bases. In DNA, the CDR3 is TGCGCCAGCAGCCCCACAGGGGACAAGCAGTACTTC. It encodes CASSPTGDKQYF.

The table lists this clonotype with a count of one. A much bigger clone sits one base away, suggesting this may be a read error. The genes are TRBV20-1 and TRBJ1-4, with D uncertain. CDR1 and CDR2 (germline): DFQATT, SNEGSKA (reference sequence). This CDR3 has 13 residues. Trimming left V 5 bases short and J 0 bases short, with 7 bases between. CDR3 protein: CSAFGATNEKLFF. CDR3 bases: TGCAGTGCTTTCGGGGCAACTAATGAAAAACTGTTTTTT.

The CDR3 region is CASSQGPVTDTQYF. Here the CDR3 DNA reads TGTGCCAGCAGCCAAGGGCCGGTCACAGATACGCAGTATTTT. The chain employs TRBV14 and TRBJ2-3; D is unresolved. CDR1 is SGHDN, CDR2 FVKESK, per germline. V lost 1 base, J lost 2 bases, and 7 bases lay in between. The length of the CDR3 is 14 residues.

This clonotype was picked up a small number of times. The chain recombines TRBV29-1 with TRBJ1-1; 8 nucleotides match TRBD1. The germline CDR1 and CDR2 sequences are SQVTM and ANQGSEA. CDR3 length: 12 amino acids. The CDR3: CTIQGADTEAFF. CDR3 sequence (DNA): TGCACCATTCAGGGGGCTGATACTGAAGCTTTCTTT.

This clonotype occurred once. Possible read error: a much larger clone is one base away. The rearrangement links TRBV20-1 to TRBJ2-7, with D possibly being TRBD2 (6 bases). Deletions cut 2 bases from V and 0 bases from J, with 17 bases between. The germline V gene encodes CDR1 DFQATT and CDR2 SNEGSKA (reference sequence). CDR3 size: 16 residues. CDR3 in amino acids: CSARSDRAGFSYEQYV. In nucleotides, the CDR3 is TGCAGTGCTAGATCGGATCGGGCGGGATTCTCCTACGAGCAGTACGTC.

To note about this clonotype: The junction shows a germline mismatch at one end, possibly a read error. J is TRBJ2-5 and V is TRBV4-2, with TRBD2 identical over 8 bases. The CDR3 consists of 14 residues. Germline V gene data show CDR1 as LGHNA and CDR2 as YNFKEQ. The CDR3 DNA is TGTGCCAACAGCCAAGAAGGCGGGGGGGAGACCCAGTACTTC. Encoded protein: CANSQEGGGETQYF.

The chain links TRBV7-9 to TRBJ1-2; D gene ambiguous. CDR1 and CDR2 from the germline V gene are SEHNR and FQNEAQ (reference sequence). The CDR3 is 12 amino acids. V was pared by 0 bases and J by 7 bases, with 6 bases between. CDR3 region: CASSLASGGYTF. CDR3 bases: TGTGCCAGCAGCTTAGCCTCGGGTGGCTACACCTTC. Full variable domain (outside the CDR3, taken from reference TRBV7-9 and TRBJ1-2): DTGVSQNPRHKITKRGQNVTFRCDPISEHNRLYWYRQTLGQGPEFLTYFQNEAQLEKSRLLSDRFSAERPKGSFSTLEIQRTEQGDSAMYLCASSLASGGYTFGSGTRLTVV.

The chain recombines TRBV3-1 with TRBJ2-1; TRBD1 might be the D (5 bases). The J call may be mistaken, given a closer DNA end match to TRBJ2-7. The CDR3 sequence is 14 residues long. Per the germline V gene, CDR1 is LGHDT and CDR2 is YNNKEL (reference sequence). CDR3 amino acids: CASGQRSSYNEQYF. The CDR3, as DNA: TGTGCCAGCGGACAACGGAGCTCCTACAATGAGCAGTACTTC.

The V call is TRBV6-2 or TRBV6-3, the J call TRBJ1-1; 10 bases line up with TRBD1. The V segment lost 6 bases and the J segment 4 bases; nucleotides outside the gene matches: 8. CDR1 MNHEY and CDR2 SVGEGT come from the germline V gene. The CDR3 contains 15 residues. CDR3 bases: TGTGCCAGCAGGCCCCGACAGGGGGCGGCCACTGAAGCTTTCTTT. Its translation is CASRPRQGAATEAFF.

This chain joins TRBV18 and TRBJ1-5; 11 bases map to TRBD1. CDR1 and CDR2 from the germline V gene are KGHSH and LQKENI. V lost 3 bases to trimming and J lost 3 bases; unmatched junction nucleotides: 1. The CDR3 sequence is 15 residues long. CDR3 bases: TGTGCCAGCTCACCGGGACAGGGGGACAATCAGCCCCAGCATTTT. Protein sequence: CASSPGQGDNQPQHF.

This clonotype has more than one count but fewer than ten. The chain carries TRBV20-1 and TRBJ2-1; D might be TRBD1 or TRBD2, each matching 6 bases. The CDR3 sequence is 16 residues long. CDR1 is DFQATT, CDR2 SNEGSKA, per germline (reference sequence). Trimming shortened V by 1 base and J by 9 bases, and 22 bases separated the two germline ends. CDR3 bases: TGCAGTGCTAGAGCAGTGGCAGCCGGGGGCTTAAGTGAGCAGTTCTTC. It encodes CSARAVAAGGLSEQFF.

In this sample, this clonotype turned up a few times. The V and J genes are TRBV20-1 and TRBJ2-7; D is perhaps TRBD1 (6 bases). CDR3 length: 18 residues. Germline CDR1 is DFQATT and CDR2 is SNEGSKA (reference sequence). Trimming shortened V by 3 bases and J by 1 base, and 25 bases separated the two germline ends. The CDR3 is CSARSTRDTRILSYEQYF. CDR3 in DNA: TGCAGTGCTAGGAGCACCCGGGACACCCGGATCCTTTCCTACGAGCAGTACTTC.

The chain employs TRBV7-2 and TRBJ2-5; 10 positions match TRBD2. Germline V CDR1 and CDR2: SGHTA, FQGNSA. V was clipped by 1 base and J by 11 bases; unmatched bases: 16. The CDR3 loop spans 17 amino acids. CDR3 in DNA: TGTGCCAGCAGCTTAGACGGGACTCTAGCGGGGGAAAATGAGCAGTACTTC. It yields the protein CASSLDGTLAGENEQYF.

The chain combines TRBV4-1 with TRBJ2-2; the D gene could be TRBD1 or TRBD2 (5 bases each). The V end lost 4 bases, the J end lost 0 bases, and 9 bases lay between the germline ends. Per germline, CDR1 MGHRA and CDR2 YSYEKL. This CDR3 spans 15 amino acids. CDR3 DNA sequence: TGCGCCAGCAGCCCAAGGGGACCGAACACCGGGGAGCTGTTTTTT. Its translation is CASSPRGPNTGELFF.

V gene TRBV20-1 combines with J gene TRBJ2-7, with D perhaps TRBD1 (6 bases). With 5 bases removed from V and 4 bases from J, the gap between germline ends came to 18 bases. Per the germline V gene, CDR1 is DFQATT and CDR2 is SNEGSKA (reference sequence). This CDR3 is built from 14 residues. Here the CDR3 reads CSAAMGARKYEQYF. The CDR3 DNA follows: TGCAGTGCTGCCATGGGGGCCCGAAAGTACGAGCAGTACTTC.

This clonotype was seen only a few times. V usage is TRBV10-3 and J usage is TRBJ1-4; D not resolved. CDR1 and CDR2 from the germline V gene are ENHRY and SYGVKD. With 5 bases removed from V and 5 bases from J, the gap between germline ends came to 12 bases. There are 14 residues in the CDR3. CDR3 residues: CAISPNPVNEKLFF. The CDR3 region has the DNA TGTGCCATCAGTCCCAACCCCGTAAATGAAAAACTGTTTTTT.

This clonotype was recorded a few times. This chain links TRBV5-1 with TRBJ1-2; D is unclear. Germline CDR1 is SGHRS and CDR2 is YFSETQ. The CDR3 extends over 19 amino acids. V lost 2 bases to trimming and J lost 5 bases, with 28 bases between them. CDR3 DNA: TGCGCCAGCAGCTTCTTCGTTTTGGACTCCGACAAACCGGAGTATGGCTACACCTTC. Translation gives CASSFFVLDSDKPEYGYTF.

This chain joins TRBV9 and TRBJ2-3; D is perhaps TRBD2 (5 bases). Germline assignment: CDR1 SGDLS and CDR2 YYNGEE. With 4 bases removed from V and 0 bases from J, the gap between germline ends came to 21 bases. CDR3 length: 18 amino acids. The CDR3 nucleotides are TGTGCCAGCAGCCCACGCAGTTCGGGGAGTACTAGCACAGATACGCAGTATTTT. This codes for CASSPRSSGSTSTDTQYF.

The chain combines TRBV4-3 with TRBJ2-3; TRBD2 might be the D (5 bases). With 4 bases removed from V and 4 bases from J, the gap between germline ends came to 18 bases. This CDR3 comprises 16 residues. Germline CDR1 is LGHNA and CDR2 is YSLEER. DNA of the CDR3: TGCGCCAGCAGCCCCCTTCACCTTACTAGTTCAGATACGCAGTATTTT. It specifies CASSPLHLTSSDTQYF.

The V and J genes are TRBV6-2 or TRBV6-3 and TRBJ2-1, with D perhaps matching TRBD2 (5 bases). Deletions cut 4 bases from V and 5 bases from J, with 15 bases between. The CDR3 is 15 residues long. Per germline, CDR1 MNHEY and CDR2 SVGEGT. This CDR3 reads CASSLRAETNNEQFF. The CDR3 DNA sequence: TGTGCCAGCAGTTTGCGGGCGGAGACCAACAATGAGCAGTTCTTC.

The table lists this clonotype with a few counts. The rearrangement joins TRBV6-5 to TRBJ2-1; D possibly corresponds to TRBD1 (6 bases). The J call may be incorrect, as the DNA end agrees better with TRBJ2-7. The CDR3 loop spans 15 amino acids. CDR1 is MNHEY, CDR2 SVGAGI, per germline. CDR3 sequence: CASRLDSGPYNEQYF. Written as DNA, the CDR3 is TGTGCCAGCAGGTTGGACAGTGGGCCCTACAATGAGCAGTACTTC.

This clonotype turned up a few times. The chain is built from TRBV6-2 or TRBV6-3 and TRBJ2-7, with 7 bases aligning to TRBD2. Germline CDR1 is MNHEY and CDR2 is SVGEGT. The CDR3 spans 13 residues. The trim removed 8 bases at V and 3 bases at J, leaving 7 bases unmatched. CDR3 residues: CASGDYTDYEQYF. Written as DNA, the CDR3 is TGTGCCAGCGGGGACTATACTGACTACGAGCAGTACTTC.

The CDR3 sequence is CASSSDGRYASGGLNEQFF. The DNA of the CDR3 is TGTGCCAGCTCGTCCGACGGGAGATACGCCAGCGGGGGGCTCAATGAGCAGTTCTTC. The rearrangement joins TRBV18 to TRBJ2-1; 9 bases line up with TRBD2. The CDR3 contains 19 residues. Germline trimming cut 6 bases from V and 6 bases from J; bases unmatched to any gene: 21. In germline, CDR1 is KGHSH, CDR2 LQKENI. The full variable domain, with the rest looked up from reference TRBV18 and TRBJ2-1, is NAGVMQNPRHLVRRRGQEARLRCSPMKGHSHVYWYRQLPEEGLKFMVYLQKENIIDESGMPKERFSAEFPKEGPSILRIQQVVRGDSAAYFCASSSDGRYASGGLNEQFFGPGTRLTVL.

This clonotype was counted a single time. The rearrangement joins TRBV7-2 to TRBJ1-2; the match to TRBD1 covers 9 bases. CDR3 length equals 15 residues. Per the germline V gene, CDR1 is SGHTA and CDR2 is FQGNSA. With 8 bases clipped from V and 6 bases from J, the junction kept 13 bases outside the gene matches. DNA of the CDR3: TGTGCCAGCGGCTCGACTCTCACAGGGGGCCATGGCTACACCTTC. It specifies CASGSTLTGGHGYTF.